This T cell receptor beta chain was found in a study of tumor-infiltrating lymphocytes in primary liver carcinoma. Turning to the study itself: Sequencing of the samples generated roughly 3.5 to 7.13 million productive TCRbeta reads, with similar yields across tissue types. Findings and caveats of the study: The 250 largest clones made up significantly more of tumor than blood repertoires (p = 0.039).

Production of TCR beta cDNA used around 460 ng total RNA together with a constant-region primer. Library construction for TCR beta comprised three nested multiplex PCR rounds performed with slightly modified ARM-PCR. The two initial PCR rounds, 9 to 11 cycles each, used TRBV1-TRBV30 forward and C-beta reverse primers. TCRdb analysed the multiplex PCR reads with MiXCR anew, one entry per CDR3 protein. The data hold 150,000 to 200,000 distinct CDR3 sequences, with over 50% observed a single time. Worth noting for this clonotype: Its target is unknown.

This CDR3 is 13 amino acids long. Germline V CDR1 and CDR2: MNHEY, SVGEGT. V dropped 9 bases and J dropped 4; count of bases not matched to a gene: 3. Germline DNA was also extracted, while the blood RNA originated from unsorted whole blood. The TCR was taken from a man between 35 and 55 years old with primary liver carcinoma and hepatitis B virus infection. The genes are TRBV6-2 or TRBV6-3 and TRBJ2-1; 10 bases align to TRBD2. The sample consisted of peripheral blood. The CDR3 spells CASRLAGYNEQFF. CDR3 in DNA: TGTGCCAGTCGACTAGCGGGTTACAATGAGCAGTTCTTC.